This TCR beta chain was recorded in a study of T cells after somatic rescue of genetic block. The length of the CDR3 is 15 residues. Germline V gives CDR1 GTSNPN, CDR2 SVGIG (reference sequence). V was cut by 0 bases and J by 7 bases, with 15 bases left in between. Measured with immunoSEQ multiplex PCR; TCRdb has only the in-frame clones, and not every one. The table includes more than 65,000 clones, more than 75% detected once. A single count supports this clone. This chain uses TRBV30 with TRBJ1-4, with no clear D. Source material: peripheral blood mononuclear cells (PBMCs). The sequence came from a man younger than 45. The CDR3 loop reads CAWSVLGGRGEKLFF. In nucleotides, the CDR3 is TGTGCCTGGAGTGTACTAGGAGGGCGAGGTGAAAAACTGTTTTTT.